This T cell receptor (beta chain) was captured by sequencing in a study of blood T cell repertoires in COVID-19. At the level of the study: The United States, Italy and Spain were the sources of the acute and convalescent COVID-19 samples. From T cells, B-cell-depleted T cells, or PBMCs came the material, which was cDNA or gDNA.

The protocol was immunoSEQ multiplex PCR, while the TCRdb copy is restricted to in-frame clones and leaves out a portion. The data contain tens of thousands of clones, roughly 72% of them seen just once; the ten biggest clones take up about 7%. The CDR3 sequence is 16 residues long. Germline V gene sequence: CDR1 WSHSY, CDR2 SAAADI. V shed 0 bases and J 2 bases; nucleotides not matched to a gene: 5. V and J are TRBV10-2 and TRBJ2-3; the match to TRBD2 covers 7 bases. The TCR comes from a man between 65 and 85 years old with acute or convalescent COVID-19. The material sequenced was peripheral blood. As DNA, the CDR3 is TGCGCCAGCAGTGAGTCTGGACTAGGGAACACAGATACGCAGTATTTT. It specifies CASSESGLGNTDTQYF.